A selection of T cell receptor beta chains follows, all from one sample in a study of Ad26.COV2.S vaccination and SARS-CoV-2 variants. Data came from immunoSEQ multiplex PCR; TCRdb stores just in-frame clones and leaves some out. The sample holds hundreds of thousands of clones, roughly 90% seen once. Sequences were derived from peripheral blood, sampled in a trial of Ad26.COV2.S vaccine versus placebo. The origin of the receptors is a person aged 18-60 years who received the Ad26.COV2.S COVID-19 vaccine or a placebo. Each CDR3 is given without its conserved first and last residue. The order of the fields is CDR3 length, D gene, V gene, J gene, CDR3 protein. D genes are given only for firm matches.

cdr3_length: 11
d_call: -
v_call: TRBV18
j_call: TRBJ2-7
cdr3_aa: ASSQTDSYEQY

cdr3_length: 15
d_call: -
v_call: TRBV5-6
j_call: TRBJ2-1
cdr3_aa: ASSFYAGASTYNEQF

cdr3_length: 13
d_call: -
v_call: TRBV5-4
j_call: TRBJ2-3
cdr3_aa: ASSLGPEGPDTQY

cdr3_length: 10
d_call: -
v_call: TRBV12-3/TRBV12-4
j_call: TRBJ1-2
cdr3_aa: ASSRFYYGYT

cdr3_length: 12
d_call: -
v_call: TRBV7-2
j_call: TRBJ2-7
cdr3_aa: ASSSQTGGYEQY

cdr3_length: 9
d_call: -
v_call: TRBV20-1
j_call: TRBJ2-7
cdr3_aa: SARPDYEQY

cdr3_length: 12
d_call: -
v_call: TRBV19
j_call: TRBJ2-3
cdr3_aa: ASKLAPHTDTQY

cdr3_length: 11
d_call: -
v_call: TRBV21-1
j_call: TRBJ2-3
cdr3_aa: ASSVSPRDPQY

cdr3_length: 11
d_call: -
v_call: TRBV27
j_call: TRBJ2-5
cdr3_aa: ASARGPQETQY

cdr3_length: 11
d_call: -
v_call: TRBV6-1
j_call: TRBJ2-2
cdr3_aa: ASSPQGTGELF

cdr3_length: 10
d_call: -
v_call: TRBV2
j_call: TRBJ1-5
cdr3_aa: ASSLQGQPQH

cdr3_length: 9
d_call: -
v_call: TRBV20-1
j_call: TRBJ2-5
cdr3_aa: SARVGETQY

cdr3_length: 15
d_call: TRBD2
v_call: TRBV7-2
j_call: TRBJ2-7
cdr3_aa: ASSSSSSSGPSYEQY

cdr3_length: 13
d_call: -
v_call: TRBV29-1
j_call: TRBJ1-5
cdr3_aa: SVSLGGNSNQPQH

cdr3_length: 14
d_call: TRBD2
v_call: TRBV5-6
j_call: TRBJ2-3
cdr3_aa: ASSPRPAGRTDTQY

cdr3_length: 12
d_call: -
v_call: TRBV6-5
j_call: TRBJ2-3
cdr3_aa: ASSYRIPGDTQY

cdr3_length: 13
d_call: TRBD1
v_call: TRBV11-2
j_call: TRBJ2-3
cdr3_aa: ASSLGGGGTDTQY

cdr3_length: 14
d_call: -
v_call: TRBV6-2/TRBV6-3
j_call: TRBJ1-2
cdr3_aa: ASSYSKSSVPYGYT

cdr3_length: 15
d_call: -
v_call: TRBV5-1
j_call: TRBJ2-2
cdr3_aa: ASSLGPGQENTGELF

cdr3_length: 15
d_call: TRBD1
v_call: TRBV4-1
j_call: TRBJ1-6
cdr3_aa: ASSQGPGTGGLSPLH

cdr3_length: 13
d_call: -
v_call: TRBV6-5
j_call: TRBJ2-7
cdr3_aa: ASSYSGRGSYEQY

cdr3_length: 11
d_call: -
v_call: TRBV2
j_call: TRBJ2-7
cdr3_aa: ASRIAERYEQY

cdr3_length: 11
d_call: TRBD1
v_call: TRBV10-3
j_call: TRBJ2-1
cdr3_aa: AISDHGTAEQF

cdr3_length: 10
d_call: -
v_call: TRBV12-3/TRBV12-4
j_call: TRBJ1-2
cdr3_aa: ASTGDRYGYT

cdr3_length: 14
d_call: -
v_call: TRBV5-6
j_call: TRBJ2-6
cdr3_aa: ASSLATDSGANVLT

cdr3_length: 12
d_call: -
v_call: TRBV7-9
j_call: TRBJ2-3
cdr3_aa: ASSLEQGRDTQY

cdr3_length: 12
d_call: -
v_call: TRBV30
j_call: TRBJ1-2
cdr3_aa: AWIRGGGLYGYT

cdr3_length: 9
d_call: -
v_call: TRBV24-1
j_call: TRBJ2-1
cdr3_aa: ATSGGSEQF

cdr3_length: 14
d_call: -
v_call: TRBV7-8
j_call: TRBJ2-5
cdr3_aa: ASSLAERNLQETQY

cdr3_length: 13
d_call: TRBD2
v_call: TRBV5-8
j_call: TRBJ2-1
cdr3_aa: ASSKGLAVNNEQF

cdr3_length: 12
d_call: -
v_call: TRBV7-3
j_call: TRBJ2-3
cdr3_aa: ASSLDQGTDTQY

cdr3_length: 10
d_call: -
v_call: TRBV5-1
j_call: TRBJ2-7
cdr3_aa: ASRGPTGEQY

cdr3_length: 12
d_call: TRBD2
v_call: TRBV29-1
j_call: TRBJ2-3
cdr3_aa: SGITSGSRNTQY

cdr3_length: 13
d_call: TRBD1
v_call: TRBV5-1
j_call: TRBJ1-2
cdr3_aa: ASSNAPGQGIGYT

cdr3_length: 12
d_call: -
v_call: TRBV19
j_call: TRBJ1-6
cdr3_aa: ASWAGDGNSPLH

cdr3_length: 10
d_call: -
v_call: TRBV2
j_call: TRBJ1-1
cdr3_aa: ATSLQGGPAF

cdr3_length: 13
d_call: -
v_call: TRBV27
j_call: TRBJ1-2
cdr3_aa: ASSYQAGPVLGYT

cdr3_length: 11
d_call: -
v_call: TRBV19
j_call: TRBJ1-5
cdr3_aa: ASADGNNQPQH

cdr3_length: 12
d_call: TRBD2
v_call: TRBV2
j_call: TRBJ2-2
cdr3_aa: ASSGTSNTGELF

cdr3_length: 8
d_call: -
v_call: TRBV2
j_call: TRBJ2-5
cdr3_aa: ASSKETQY

cdr3_length: 12
d_call: TRBD1
v_call: TRBV5-1
j_call: TRBJ2-3
cdr3_aa: ASSLRGPVDTQY

cdr3_length: 12
d_call: -
v_call: TRBV7-2
j_call: TRBJ2-2
cdr3_aa: ASSLGGHTGELF

cdr3_length: 12
d_call: -
v_call: TRBV2
j_call: TRBJ2-1
cdr3_aa: ASSPSTAYNEQF

cdr3_length: 11
d_call: TRBD1
v_call: TRBV6-5
j_call: TRBJ1-2
cdr3_aa: ASSSAGGLGYT

cdr3_length: 11
d_call: TRBD1
v_call: TRBV30
j_call: TRBJ1-2
cdr3_aa: AWRQGSFGGYT

cdr3_length: 13
d_call: -
v_call: TRBV5-1
j_call: TRBJ2-7
cdr3_aa: ASSPGDSTLRVQY

cdr3_length: 11
d_call: -
v_call: TRBV7-2
j_call: TRBJ1-1
cdr3_aa: ASSPDLNTEAF

cdr3_length: 12
d_call: TRBD1
v_call: TRBV7-9
j_call: TRBJ2-7
cdr3_aa: ASSLASRGYEQY

cdr3_length: 14
d_call: TRBD2
v_call: TRBV19
j_call: TRBJ2-3
cdr3_aa: ASSIVGGGPSDTQY

cdr3_length: 13
d_call: TRBD2
v_call: TRBV30
j_call: TRBJ2-5
cdr3_aa: AWTSAGVRRETQY

cdr3_length: 12
d_call: -
v_call: TRBV27
j_call: TRBJ2-1
cdr3_aa: ATSAVGRYNEQF

cdr3_length: 14
d_call: -
v_call: TRBV13
j_call: TRBJ2-2
cdr3_aa: ASSPQTRRNTGELF

cdr3_length: 12
d_call: -
v_call: TRBV5-1
j_call: TRBJ2-2
cdr3_aa: ASSIGEWTGELF